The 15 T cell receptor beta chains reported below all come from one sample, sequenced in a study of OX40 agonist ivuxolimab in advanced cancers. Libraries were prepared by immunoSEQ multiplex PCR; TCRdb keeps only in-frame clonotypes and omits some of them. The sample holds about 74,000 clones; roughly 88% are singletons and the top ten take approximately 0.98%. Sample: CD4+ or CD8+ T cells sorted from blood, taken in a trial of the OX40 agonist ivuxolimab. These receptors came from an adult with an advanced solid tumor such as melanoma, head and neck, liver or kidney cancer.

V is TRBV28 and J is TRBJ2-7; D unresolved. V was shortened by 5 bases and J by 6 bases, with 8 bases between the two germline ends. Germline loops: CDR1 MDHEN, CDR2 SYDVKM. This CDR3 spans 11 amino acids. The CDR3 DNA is TGTGCCAGCAGTGCAGCCCCCGAGCAGTACTTC. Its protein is CASSAAPEQYF.

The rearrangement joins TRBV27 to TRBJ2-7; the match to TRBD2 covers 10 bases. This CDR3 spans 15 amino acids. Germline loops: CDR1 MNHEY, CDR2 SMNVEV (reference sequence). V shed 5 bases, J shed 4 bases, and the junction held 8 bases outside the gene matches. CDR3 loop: CASSRVSGRGYEQYF. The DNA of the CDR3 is TGTGCCAGCAGTAGGGTAAGCGGGAGGGGTTACGAGCAGTACTTC.

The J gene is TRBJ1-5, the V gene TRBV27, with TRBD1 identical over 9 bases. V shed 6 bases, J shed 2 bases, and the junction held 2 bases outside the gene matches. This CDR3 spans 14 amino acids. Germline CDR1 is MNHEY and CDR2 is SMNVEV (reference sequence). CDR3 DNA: TGTGCCAGCAGCCGGACAGGGGGCAATCAGCCCCAGCATTTT. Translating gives CASSRTGGNQPQHF.

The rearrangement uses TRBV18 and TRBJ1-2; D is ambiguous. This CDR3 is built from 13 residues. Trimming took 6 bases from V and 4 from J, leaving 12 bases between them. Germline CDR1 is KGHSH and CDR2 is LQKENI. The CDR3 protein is CASSPDDGYGYTF. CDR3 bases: TGTGCCAGCTCCCCCGATGACGGCTATGGCTACACCTTC.

This CDR3 is CASSTQGLIRNTGELFF. CDR3 DNA sequence: TGTGCCAGTAGTACCCAGGGCCTAATAAGGAACACCGGGGAGCTGTTTTTT. The gene calls are TRBV19 and TRBJ2-2, with a weak D call TRBD1 (5 bases). Per the germline V gene, CDR1 is LNHDA and CDR2 is SQIVND (reference sequence). CDR3 length: 17 residues. Trimming pared 4 bases from V and 1 base from J, leaving 16 bases between.

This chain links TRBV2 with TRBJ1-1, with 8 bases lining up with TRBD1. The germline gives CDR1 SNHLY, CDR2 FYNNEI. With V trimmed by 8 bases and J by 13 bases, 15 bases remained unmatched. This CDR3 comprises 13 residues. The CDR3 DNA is TGTGCCAGCCGGGACAGGCTCACAACGGGCGTTTTCTTT. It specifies CASRDRLTTGVFF.

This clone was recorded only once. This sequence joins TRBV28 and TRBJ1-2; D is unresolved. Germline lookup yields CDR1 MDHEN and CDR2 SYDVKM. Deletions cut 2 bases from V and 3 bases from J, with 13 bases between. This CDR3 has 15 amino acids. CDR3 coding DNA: TGTGCCAGCAGTTTAGATGGGAGTGTGGACTATGGCTACACCTTC. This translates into CASSLDGSVDYGYTF.

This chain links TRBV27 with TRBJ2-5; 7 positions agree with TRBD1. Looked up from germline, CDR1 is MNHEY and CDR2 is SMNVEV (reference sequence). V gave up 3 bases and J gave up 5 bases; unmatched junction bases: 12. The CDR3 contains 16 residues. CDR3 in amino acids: CASSFRGRGSGETQYF. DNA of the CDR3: TGTGCCAGCAGTTTTCGTGGCAGGGGGTCTGGGGAGACCCAGTACTTC.

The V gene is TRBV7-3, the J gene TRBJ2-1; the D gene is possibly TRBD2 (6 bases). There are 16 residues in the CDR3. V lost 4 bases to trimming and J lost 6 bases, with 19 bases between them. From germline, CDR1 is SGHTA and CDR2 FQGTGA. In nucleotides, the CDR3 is TGTGCCAGCAGCTCCAGAGGAGGGGTCCGGGCCAATGAGCAGTTCTTC. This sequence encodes CASSSRGGVRANEQFF.

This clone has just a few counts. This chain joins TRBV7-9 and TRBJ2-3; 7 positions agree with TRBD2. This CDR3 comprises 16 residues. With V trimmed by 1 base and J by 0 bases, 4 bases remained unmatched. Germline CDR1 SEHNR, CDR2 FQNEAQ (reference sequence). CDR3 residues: CASSLGNSGSTDTQYF. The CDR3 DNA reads TGTGCCAGCAGCTTAGGGAATAGCGGGAGCACAGATACGCAGTATTTT.

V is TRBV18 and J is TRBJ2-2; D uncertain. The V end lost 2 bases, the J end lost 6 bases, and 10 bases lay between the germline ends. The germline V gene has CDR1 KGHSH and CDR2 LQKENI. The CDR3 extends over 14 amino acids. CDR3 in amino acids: CASSPSYTAGELFF. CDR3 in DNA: TGTGCCAGCTCACCAAGCTACACGGCCGGGGAGCTGTTTTTT.

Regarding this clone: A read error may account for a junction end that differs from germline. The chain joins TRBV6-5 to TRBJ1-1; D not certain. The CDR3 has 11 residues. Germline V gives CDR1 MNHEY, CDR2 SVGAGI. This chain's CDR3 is CVSSLLGWAFF. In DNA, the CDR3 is TGTGTCAGCTCTCTGTTAGGTTGGGCTTTCTTT.

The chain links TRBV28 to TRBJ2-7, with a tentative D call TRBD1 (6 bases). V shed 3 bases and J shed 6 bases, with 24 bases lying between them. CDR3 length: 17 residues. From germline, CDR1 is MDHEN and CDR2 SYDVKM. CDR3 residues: CASSFPLRAGVSGEQYF. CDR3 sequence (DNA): TGTGCCAGCAGTTTCCCCCTCCGGGCAGGGGTCTCAGGCGAGCAGTACTTC.

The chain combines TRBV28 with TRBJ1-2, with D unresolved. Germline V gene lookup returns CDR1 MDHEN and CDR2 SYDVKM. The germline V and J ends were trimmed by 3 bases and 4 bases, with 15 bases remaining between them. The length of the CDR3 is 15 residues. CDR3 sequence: CASSLKFLSGYGYTF. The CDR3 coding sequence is TGTGCCAGCAGTTTGAAGTTCCTCTCGGGCTATGGCTACACCTTC.

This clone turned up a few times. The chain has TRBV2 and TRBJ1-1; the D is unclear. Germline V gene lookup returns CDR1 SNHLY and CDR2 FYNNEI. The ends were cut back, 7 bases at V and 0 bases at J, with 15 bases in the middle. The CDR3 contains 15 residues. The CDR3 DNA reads TGTGCCAGCAAAGGAGAAGGACTAATGAACACTGAAGCTTTCTTT. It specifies CASKGEGLMNTEAFF.